A selection of T cell receptor beta chains follows, all from one sample in a study of T-cell memory formation after mild COVID-19. TCRdb processed the 5' RACE reads anew with MiXCR; each CDR3 protein has one entry. Among roughly 250,000 distinct CDR3 sequences listed, about a sixth were seen once. Sequenced material: PBMCs or a T cell subset sorted from them (not recorded which). These receptors were collected from a man aged 18 to 35 who had mild COVID-19 (a few samples of this study predate the infection). Cell type and time point are not known. The CDR3 runs from the conserved cysteine through the conserved F or W. The D gene is left open where the match is weak. A row's size may be missing; if present it is once, few, many or a size class.

j_call: TRBJ1-3; v_call: TRBV7-2; clone_size: few; d_call: .; cdr3_aa: CASSSDNSGWNTIYF; cdr3_nt: TGTGCCAGCAGCTCAGACAACTCTGGATGGAACACCATATATTTT
j_call: TRBJ2-3; v_call: TRBV5-1; clone_size: many; d_call: .; cdr3_aa: CASSETDTQYF; cdr3_nt: TGCGCCAGCAGCGAGACAGATACGCAGTATTTT
j_call: TRBJ2-5; v_call: TRBV18; clone_size: .; d_call: .; cdr3_aa: CASSPRVGGPQETQYF; cdr3_nt: TGTGCCAGCTCACCACGGGTAGGGGGACCGCAAGAGACCCAGTACTTC
j_call: TRBJ1-2; v_call: TRBV6-2/TRBV6-3; clone_size: few; d_call: .; cdr3_aa: CASSSGVRYGYTF; cdr3_nt: TGTGCCAGCAGTTCTGGGGTTCGCTATGGCTACACCTTC
j_call: TRBJ2-4; v_call: TRBV5-5; clone_size: .; d_call: TRBD1; cdr3_aa: CASSLERLQGTKNIQYF; cdr3_nt: TGTGCCAGCAGCTTGGAGCGGTTACAGGGGACCAAAAACATTCAGTACTTC
j_call: TRBJ2-1; v_call: TRBV6-2/TRBV6-3; clone_size: many; d_call: TRBD2; cdr3_aa: CASTRRENNEQFF; cdr3_nt: TGTGCCAGCACAAGGCGGGAGAACAATGAGCAGTTCTTC
j_call: TRBJ1-1; v_call: TRBV6-6; clone_size: few; d_call: .; cdr3_aa: CASSDPGHMNTEAFF; cdr3_nt: TGTGCCAGCAGTGACCCGGGACACATGAACACTGAAGCTTTCTTT
j_call: TRBJ2-3; v_call: TRBV15; clone_size: .; d_call: .; cdr3_aa: CATSRGEVEGYSGTDTQYF; cdr3_nt: TGTGCCACCAGCAGAGGAGAAGTGGAGGGATATTCGGGCACAGATACGCAGTATTTT
j_call: TRBJ2-3; v_call: TRBV3-1; clone_size: few; d_call: .; cdr3_aa: CASSQDLSTDTQYF; cdr3_nt: TGTGCCAGCAGCCAAGATCTGAGCACAGATACGCAGTATTTT
j_call: TRBJ2-1; v_call: TRBV20-1; clone_size: few; d_call: .; cdr3_aa: CSASMGIPYNEQFF; cdr3_nt: TGCAGTGCTAGTATGGGGATTCCCTACAATGAGCAGTTCTTC
j_call: TRBJ1-5; v_call: TRBV12-5; clone_size: .; d_call: .; cdr3_aa: CASGLVTRGSNQPQHF; cdr3_nt: TGTGCTAGTGGTTTGGTAACCCGGGGCTCTAATCAGCCCCAGCATTTT
j_call: TRBJ2-5; v_call: TRBV6-2/TRBV6-3; clone_size: .; d_call: .; cdr3_aa: CASRERGMRETQYF; cdr3_nt: TGTGCCAGTCGTGAACGGGGCATGAGGGAGACCCAGTACTTC
j_call: TRBJ2-5; v_call: TRBV5-1; clone_size: .; d_call: .; cdr3_aa: CASSFNFQETQYF; cdr3_nt: TGCGCCAGCAGCTTTAACTTCCAAGAGACCCAGTACTTC
j_call: TRBJ1-1; v_call: TRBV18; clone_size: .; d_call: .; cdr3_aa: CASSPPRGRATEAFF; cdr3_nt: TGTGCCAGCTCACCACCGCGGGGGCGTGCGACTGAAGCTTTCTTT
j_call: TRBJ2-1; v_call: TRBV7-9; clone_size: few; d_call: TRBD2; cdr3_aa: CASSLGLAGTSSYNEQFF; cdr3_nt: TGTGCCAGCAGCCTCGGACTAGCGGGGACCAGCTCCTACAATGAGCAGTTCTTC
j_call: TRBJ2-7; v_call: TRBV15; clone_size: .; d_call: .; cdr3_aa: CATSHDRYEQYF; cdr3_nt: TGTGCCACCAGCCATGACCGCTACGAGCAGTACTTC
j_call: TRBJ2-3; v_call: TRBV20-1; clone_size: few; d_call: .; cdr3_aa: CSAEQGDTQYF; cdr3_nt: TGCAGTGCTGAACAGGGAGATACGCAGTATTTT
j_call: TRBJ2-3; v_call: TRBV15; clone_size: few; d_call: TRBD2; cdr3_aa: CATRHPGEGDTQYF; cdr3_nt: TGTGCCACCAGGCACCCCGGGGAGGGCGATACGCAGTATTTT
j_call: TRBJ2-7; v_call: TRBV27; clone_size: many; d_call: .; cdr3_aa: CASSPPGYGGQYF; cdr3_nt: TGTGCCAGCAGTCCCCCCGGCTACGGCGGGCAGTACTTC
j_call: TRBJ2-5; v_call: TRBV5-1; clone_size: few; d_call: TRBD1; cdr3_aa: CASWGQQETQYF; cdr3_nt: TGCGCCAGCTGGGGACAGCAAGAGACCCAGTACTTC
j_call: TRBJ2-3; v_call: TRBV11-2; clone_size: many; d_call: .; cdr3_aa: CASRDRTDTQYF; cdr3_nt: TGTGCCAGCAGAGACCGAACAGATACGCAGTATTTT
j_call: TRBJ1-3; v_call: TRBV28; clone_size: .; d_call: .; cdr3_aa: CASSFLGLGNTIYF; cdr3_nt: TGTGCCAGCAGTTTTCTGGGGCTAGGAAACACCATATATTTT
j_call: TRBJ2-5; v_call: TRBV5-6; clone_size: many; d_call: .; cdr3_aa: CASSPQGGGETQYF; cdr3_nt: TGTGCCAGCAGCCCACAGGGAGGTGGAGAGACCCAGTACTTC
j_call: TRBJ2-1; v_call: TRBV7-2; clone_size: .; d_call: .; cdr3_aa: CASSLAAVNNEQFF; cdr3_nt: TGTGCCAGCAGCTTAGCTGCGGTAAACAATGAGCAGTTCTTC
j_call: TRBJ2-3; v_call: TRBV9; clone_size: few; d_call: .; cdr3_aa: CASSTFGGRLYF; cdr3_nt: TGTGCCAGCAGCACCTTTGGGGGGAGGCTGTATTTT
j_call: TRBJ1-5; v_call: TRBV2; clone_size: few; d_call: .; cdr3_aa: CASSVEGSNQPQHF; cdr3_nt: TGTGCCAGCAGTGTGGAGGGTAGCAATCAGCCCCAGCATTTT
j_call: TRBJ1-5; v_call: TRBV12-3/TRBV12-4; clone_size: few; d_call: .; cdr3_aa: CASSLAGLQPQHF; cdr3_nt: TGTGCCAGCAGTTTAGCAGGTCTTCAGCCCCAGCATTTT
j_call: TRBJ1-3; v_call: TRBV7-2; clone_size: .; d_call: TRBD1; cdr3_aa: CASSSRQGGSGNTIYF; cdr3_nt: TGTGCCAGCAGCTCCCGACAGGGAGGGTCTGGAAACACCATATATTTT